The 10 T cell receptor beta chains below all came from one sample that was sequenced in a study of blood T cells in healthy people across ages. Through a sample-barcoded 5' primer and a J-beta primer mix, a second PCR was run for roughly 6 to 12 cycles. TCRdb re-called the 5' RACE reads with MiXCR, one entry per CDR3 protein. This table holds fewer than 900,000 distinct CDR3 sequences, about 37% found once. The sequencing sample was made of blood. The receptors stem from a man younger than 30 in good health.

The chain joins TRBV3-1 to TRBJ2-2; 7 positions match TRBD2. This CDR3 contains 16 residues. CDR1 is LGHDT and CDR2 is YNNKEL in the germline V gene (reference sequence). The trim removed 1 base at V and 6 bases at J, leaving 8 bases unmatched. In nucleotides, the CDR3 is TGTGCCAGCAGCCAAGTGGGGGGGAAGATGTCCGGGGAGCTGTTTTTT. It yields the protein CASSQVGGKMSGELFF.

The chain recombines TRBV6-5 with TRBJ1-1; D might be TRBD1 (6 bases). V was clipped by 8 bases and J by 3 bases, with 10 bases between them. The CDR3 contains 12 residues. Germline V gene sequence: CDR1 MNHEY, CDR2 SVGAGI. Here the CDR3 reads CASQGRYTEAFF. In nucleotides, the CDR3 is TGTGCCAGCCAGGGGCGATACACTGAAGCTTTCTTT.

A word on this clonotype: A clone one base away is much larger, so this may be a read error. This rearrangement joins TRBV4-1 to TRBJ2-5, with D perhaps given as TRBD1 or TRBD2 (5 bases each). Looked up from germline, CDR1 is MGHRA and CDR2 is YSYEKL. The CDR3 covers 15 residues. The CDR3 DNA reads as TGCGCCAGCAGCCACCAGGGACGGCTCCAAGAGGCCCAGTACTTC. Residues: CASSHQGRLQEAQYF.

The CDR3 bases are TGTGCCAGCAGTTCGCGGGACAGGACCTACGAGCAGTACTTC. Translating it yields CASSSRDRTYEQYF. The chain has TRBV12-3 or TRBV12-4 and TRBJ2-7; 8 bases map to TRBD1. The CDR3 consists of 14 residues. J gave up 2 bases and V 4 bases, and 4 bases lay outside the gene matches.

This clonotype was detected ten times or more. The chain is built from TRBV3-1 and TRBJ2-3, with a possible D match to TRBD2 (7 bases). Trimming removed 1 base at V and 7 bases at J, with 15 bases between. There are 15 residues in the CDR3. The germline CDR1 and CDR2 sequences are LGHDT and YNNKEL (reference sequence). The CDR3 coding sequence is TGTGCCAGCAGCCAAGCCCGTCTGCGGGGGCATACGCAGTATTTT. It encodes CASSQARLRGHTQYF.

The rearrangement links TRBV10-2 to TRBJ2-7; 10 bases are a match to TRBD1. The CDR3 has 13 amino acids. Germline V gene data show CDR1 as WSHSY and CDR2 as SAAADI. Trimming at V came to 6 bases and at J to 5 bases, leaving 4 bases not matched to a gene. CDR3 nucleotides: TGCGCCAGCAGGAGACAGGGGGCCCACGAGCAGTACTTC. It yields the protein CASRRQGAHEQYF.

The chain carries TRBV20-1 and TRBJ2-5; no firm D call. The CDR3 is made up of 13 amino acids. Germline V CDR1 and CDR2: DFQATT, SNEGSKA (reference sequence). V lost 6 bases and J lost 1, with 12 bases in between. The CDR3 protein is CSAPRPGQETQYF. DNA for the CDR3: TGCAGTGCCCCCCGACCCGGCCAAGAGACCCAGTACTTC.

In this sample, this clonotype turned up many times. The V call is TRBV20-1, the J call TRBJ1-2; D is unresolved. CDR1 and CDR2 (germline): DFQATT, SNEGSKA (reference sequence). V was clipped by 5 bases and J by 8 bases, with 24 bases between them. The CDR3 totals 15 residues. This chain's CDR3 is CSAALPGPPSSGYTF. The DNA for the CDR3 is TGCAGTGCTGCACTCCCCGGCCCCCCGAGCAGCGGCTACACCTTC.

The chain recombines TRBV6-5 with TRBJ1-2; D call uncertain. The V gene's germline CDR1 is MNHEY and CDR2 SVGAGI. The CDR3 sequence is 15 residues long. The V gene lost 6 bases and the J gene lost 5 bases, with 19 bases spanning the gap. CDR3 residues: CASSPVHAYQYGYTF. The CDR3, as DNA: TGTGCCAGCAGCCCCGTCCATGCCTATCAGTATGGCTACACCTTC.

V and J are TRBV20-1 and TRBJ2-3, with 7 bases aligning to TRBD1. Trimming cost V 6 bases and J 0 bases; bases outside gene matches: 3. CDR1 is DFQATT and CDR2 is SNEGSKA in the germline V gene (reference sequence). The CDR3 has 13 amino acids. The CDR3 nucleotides read TGCAGTGCCGCACAGGGGAGCACAGATACGCAGTATTTT. Its translation: CSAAQGSTDTQYF.